The 20 T cell receptor beta chains below were found in one sample sequenced in a study of blood T cell repertoires in COVID-19. Assay used: immunoSEQ multiplex PCR; TCRdb lists only in-frame clones, some missing. The data contain about 410,000 clones, around nine tenths of them singletons. Sequenced material: peripheral blood. These receptor sequences come from a woman aged 40 to 55 with COVID-19, enrolled during active disease.

The chain has TRBV7-6 and TRBJ2-5; 8 positions match TRBD1. This CDR3 is 15 amino acids long. Germline CDR1 reads SGHVS; CDR2 reads FNYEAQ. V was pared by 0 bases and J by 3 bases, with 3 bases of the junction left unmatched. This chain's CDR3 is CASSLAYRGKETQYF. The CDR3 region has the DNA TGTGCCAGCAGCTTAGCGTACAGGGGGAAAGAGACCCAGTACTTC.

The V and J genes are TRBV5-6 and TRBJ1-1; 8 nucleotides align to TRBD1. J lost 1 base, V lost 1 base, and 12 bases had no gene match. The CDR3 has 18 amino acids. CDR1 and CDR2 from the germline V gene are SGHDT and YYEEEE. The CDR3 DNA reads TGTGCCAGCAGCTTGCCCCCCGGCCGGACAGGGAGGAACACTGAAGCTTTCTTT. This encodes CASSLPPGRTGRNTEAFF.

The chain carries TRBV25-1 and TRBJ1-3, with D unclear. Looked up from germline, CDR1 is MGHDK and CDR2 is SYGVNS. Trimming cost V 2 bases and J 1 base, with 9 bases left between them. This CDR3 has 15 residues. CDR3 residues: CASSEVRGSGNTIYF. As DNA, the CDR3 is TGTGCCAGCAGTGAAGTGCGGGGATCTGGAAACACCATATATTTT.

This chain uses TRBV19 with TRBJ1-5; D not certain. The V end was cut by 5 bases, the J end by 3 bases, with 14 bases between. CDR3 length equals 15 residues. Germline lookup yields CDR1 LNHDA and CDR2 SQIVND (reference sequence). CDR3 nucleotides: TGTGCCAGTAGTCCCCTGGGGAGAAACAATCAGCCCCAGCATTTT. Amino acids: CASSPLGRNNQPQHF.

This clone showed up just once. The rearrangement links TRBV19 to TRBJ1-5; 10 bases are a match to TRBD1. J gave up 4 bases and V 5 bases, and 8 bases lay outside the gene matches. The CDR3 has 16 residues. Germline CDR1 reads LNHDA; CDR2 reads SQIVND (reference sequence). In DNA form, the CDR3 reads TGTGCCAGTAGTTTTCTACCGGGACAGGGGAATCAGCCCCAGCATTTT. Amino acid sequence: CASSFLPGQGNQPQHF.

The genes are TRBV9 and TRBJ1-1; 7 bases are shared with TRBD1. In germline, CDR1 is SGDLS, CDR2 YYNGEE. CDR3 length: 16 amino acids. V lost 0 bases, J lost 7 bases, and 12 bases stayed unmatched. CDR3: CASSVEPWLTGFEAFF. The DNA of the CDR3 is TGTGCCAGCAGCGTAGAGCCCTGGTTGACAGGGTTTGAAGCTTTCTTT.

V and J are TRBV18 and TRBJ2-1, with D tentatively TRBD1 (5 bases). V lost 3 bases and J 9 bases, leaving 18 bases between the germline ends. The CDR3 runs to 15 residues. In germline, CDR1 is KGHSH, CDR2 LQKENI. CDR3 coding DNA: TGTGCCAGCTCACCGAGATCCAGGGAACCTAGTGAGCAGTTCTTC. It yields the protein CASSPRSREPSEQFF.

The chain links TRBV5-8 to TRBJ1-1; the D gene is possibly TRBD1 (6 bases). The CDR3 is 15 amino acids. V lost 0 bases to trimming and J lost 4 bases, with 13 bases between them. From germline, CDR1 is SGHTS and CDR2 YDEGEE. The CDR3 sequence is CASSLGETGTTEAFF. DNA of the CDR3: TGTGCCAGCAGCTTGGGGGAAACAGGGACCACTGAAGCTTTCTTT.

This sequence joins TRBV27 and TRBJ1-1, with D tentatively TRBD1 (5 bases). CDR1 and CDR2 (germline): MNHEY, SMNVEV (reference sequence). The CDR3 is made up of 14 amino acids. The V end was cut by 6 bases, the J end by 1 base, with 12 bases between. CDR3 protein: CASSFSRANTEAFF. CDR3 nucleotide sequence: TGTGCCAGCAGCTTCTCCAGGGCGAACACTGAAGCTTTCTTT.

The V call is TRBV5-1, the J call TRBJ2-3; D not certain. The germline CDR1 and CDR2 sequences are SGHRS and YFSETQ. The CDR3 totals 14 residues. The V end lost 8 bases, the J end lost 0 bases, and 13 bases lay between the germline ends. The CDR3 protein is CASTPTTSTDTQYF. CDR3 nucleotide sequence: TGCGCCAGTACCCCAACGACTAGCACAGATACGCAGTATTTT.

This chain joins TRBV5-8 and TRBJ2-7, with a weak D call TRBD2 (5 bases). The CDR3 covers 16 residues. The ends were cut back, 0 bases at V and 1 base at J, with 14 bases in the middle. Looked up from germline, CDR1 is SGHTS and CDR2 is YDEGEE. For the CDR3, the DNA is TGTGCCAGCAGCTTGGCCACGCACACGGGATCCTACGAGCAGTACTTC. It specifies CASSLATHTGSYEQYF.

J is TRBJ2-2 and V is TRBV5-1, with unresolved D. The CDR3 totals 16 residues. V shed 0 bases and J shed 6 bases, with 15 bases lying between them. The germline gives CDR1 SGHRS, CDR2 YFSETQ. CDR3: CASSLAAARESGELFF. CDR3 bases: TGCGCCAGCAGCTTGGCCGCCGCCCGAGAGTCCGGGGAGCTGTTTTTT.

This chain links TRBV27 with TRBJ2-1, with D possibly being TRBD2 (5 bases). Trimming removed 7 bases from V and 2 bases from J, with 9 bases in between. The CDR3 runs to 13 residues. CDR1 MNHEY and CDR2 SMNVEV come from the germline V gene (reference sequence). As DNA, the CDR3 is TGTGCCAGCAACCCCGGGACCTACAATGAGCAGTTCTTC. Its translation: CASNPGTYNEQFF.

This clone was observed a few times. V usage is TRBV30 and J usage is TRBJ2-7; D may be TRBD1 (6 bases). The CDR3 spans 14 residues. Trimming removed 3 bases from V and 2 bases from J, with 14 bases in between. CDR1 is GTSNPN, CDR2 SVGIG, per germline (reference sequence). In DNA form, the CDR3 reads TGTGCCTGGAGGGCTTTAGACAGGACCTACGAGCAGTACTTC. Encoded protein: CAWRALDRTYEQYF. Full variable domain (missing parts from reference TRBV30 and TRBJ2-7): SQTIHQWPATLVQPVGSPLSLECTVEGTSNPNLYWYRQAAGRGLQLLFYSVGIGQISSEVPQNLSASRPQDRQFILSSKKLLLSDSGFYLCAWRALDRTYEQYFGPGTRLTVT.

This chain connects TRBV5-5 to TRBJ2-2; no definite D call. Germline V gene data show CDR1 as SGHKS and CDR2 as YYEKEE (reference sequence). Between the trimmed V and J ends, which lost 3 bases and 1 base, there was a span of 4 bases. The CDR3 length is 13 residues. The DNA of the CDR3 is TGTGCCAGCAGCTCCCTGAACACCGGGGAGCTGTTTTTT. Translating gives CASSSLNTGELFF.

CDR3 loop: CASSYTISGGYTF. The CDR3 nucleotides read TGTGCCAGCAGTTATACGATTTCGGGTGGCTACACCTTC. V gene TRBV6-6 combines with J gene TRBJ1-2; D call uncertain. Germline V lookup: CDR1 MNHNY, CDR2 SVGAGI (reference sequence). CDR3 length: 13 residues. V lost 3 bases to trimming and J lost 7 bases, with 12 bases between them.

The genes are TRBV27 and TRBJ2-1; 14 nucleotides line up with TRBD2. This CDR3 comprises 17 residues. The trim removed 0 bases at V and 4 bases at J, leaving 2 bases unmatched. Germline-derived CDR1 and CDR2 are MNHEY and SMNVEV (reference sequence). The CDR3 DNA reads as TGTGCCAGCAGTTTATCGGGGACTAGCGGGGGTTACAATGAGCAGTTCTTC. Translation gives CASSLSGTSGGYNEQFF.

The chain employs TRBV7-9 and TRBJ2-4; weak D call: TRBD1 (6 bases). Deletions cut 3 bases from V and 7 bases from J, with 13 bases between. The CDR3 contains 14 residues. CDR1 is SEHNR, CDR2 FQNEAQ, per germline (reference sequence). CDR3 loop: CASSLGRGGNIQYF. The CDR3 bases are TGTGCCAGCAGCTTGGGCAGGGGTGGCAACATTCAGTACTTC.

The genes are TRBV28 and TRBJ1-1; D possibly corresponds to TRBD1 (5 bases). The CDR3 has 19 residues. Deletions cut 2 bases from V and 0 bases from J, with 22 bases between. In germline, CDR1 is MDHEN, CDR2 SYDVKM. This chain's CDR3 is CASSLVGGNNTTMNTEAFF. Written as DNA, the CDR3 is TGTGCCAGCAGTTTAGTGGGGGGTAATAACACAACTATGAACACTGAAGCTTTCTTT.

This CDR3 is CASSLDPGSSPLHF. The CDR3 coding sequence is TGTGCCAGCAGCCTCGACCCAGGAAGTTCACCCCTCCACTTT. The chain has TRBV7-3 and TRBJ1-6; D gene ambiguous. The length of the CDR3 is 14 residues. Trimming pared 5 bases from V and 9 bases from J, leaving 14 bases between. From germline, CDR1 is SGHTA and CDR2 FQGTGA.